This T cell receptor (beta chain) was documented in a study of response to subunit inactivated influenza vaccine. This clonotype appeared many times. Its antigen remains unidentified. Germline trimming cut 4 bases from V and 6 bases from J; bases unmatched to any gene: 6. Germline V lookup: CDR1 SGHRS, CDR2 YFSETQ. The CDR3 has 15 residues. The study, taken as a whole, reports: The authors offered the suggestion that each seasonal influenza vaccination recruits few new T cells.

Via MiXCR, TCRdb re-called the RT-PCR reads, giving one row per CDR3 protein. The table shows 650,000 to 800,000 distinct CDR3 sequences, with approximately 15% occurring only once. This clonotype was sampled from a man aged 50-60 years who received an inactivated influenza vaccine. The sequencing used PBMCs from blood, collected 14 to 15 days before vaccination. V usage is TRBV5-1 and J usage is TRBJ2-2; 10 nucleotides match TRBD2. CDR3 in amino acids: CASSVLAGESGELFF. The CDR3 DNA reads as TGCGCCAGCAGCGTGCTAGCGGGAGAATCCGGGGAGCTGTTTTTT.